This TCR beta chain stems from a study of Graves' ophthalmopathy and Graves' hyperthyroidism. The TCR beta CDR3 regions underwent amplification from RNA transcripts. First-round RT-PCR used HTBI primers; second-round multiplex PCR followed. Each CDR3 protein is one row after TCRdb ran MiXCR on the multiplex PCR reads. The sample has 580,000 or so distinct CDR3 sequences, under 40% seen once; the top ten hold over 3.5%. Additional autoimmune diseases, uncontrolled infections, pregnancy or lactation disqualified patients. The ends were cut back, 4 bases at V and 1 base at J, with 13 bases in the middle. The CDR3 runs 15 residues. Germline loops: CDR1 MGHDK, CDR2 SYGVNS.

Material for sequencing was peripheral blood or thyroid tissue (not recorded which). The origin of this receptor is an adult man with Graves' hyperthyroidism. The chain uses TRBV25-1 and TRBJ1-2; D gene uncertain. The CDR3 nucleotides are TGTGCCAGCAGTGCTGCCAAGGTCGATAACTATGGCTACACCTTC. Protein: CASSAAKVDNYGYTF.